This passage covers 8 T cell receptor beta chains from one sample sequenced in a study of brain T cells in children with intractable seizures. Specified time point: blood from clinic visit 5 months post-surgery; TSC patient then seizure free. Here immunoSEQ multiplex PCR was the method, and the copy in TCRdb shows in-frame clones only, minus some. The table shows about 320,000 clones, with 93% occurring only once. The sequencing here drew on peripheral blood, taken more than 4 months after surgery. Receptor source: a boy younger than two with tuberous sclerosis and intractable seizures.

The V and J genes are TRBV7-9 and TRBJ2-1; 7 bases match TRBD2. This CDR3 has 14 residues. Germline V lookup: CDR1 SEHNR, CDR2 FQNEAQ (reference sequence). With 4 bases clipped from V and 10 bases from J, the junction kept 10 bases outside the gene matches. CDR3 coding DNA: TGTGCCAGCAGCTCCGTCCGGACTAGTAGAGAGCAGTTCTTC. Amino acid sequence: CASSSVRTSREQFF.

The V and J genes are TRBV2 and TRBJ2-7, with a weak D call TRBD1 (6 bases). V was shortened by 7 bases and J by 3 bases, with 16 bases between the two germline ends. The germline V gene encodes CDR1 SNHLY and CDR2 FYNNEI. The CDR3 spans 14 residues. The CDR3 DNA follows: TGTGCCAGCACCGGCATGGGGGCAGGCTACGAGCAGTACTTC. Amino acid sequence: CASTGMGAGYEQYF.

The chain is built from TRBV9 and TRBJ2-1, with no clear D. Germline V lookup: CDR1 SGDLS, CDR2 YYNGEE. The germline V and J ends were trimmed by 1 base and 5 bases, with 10 bases remaining between them. The CDR3 spans 14 residues. The DNA for the CDR3 is TGTGCCAGCAGCGTATCGTCTAGGGACAATGAGCAGTTCTTC. Translating gives CASSVSSRDNEQFF.

The rearrangement joins TRBV27 to TRBJ1-2; tentative D call: TRBD1 (6 bases). This CDR3 spans 15 amino acids. Trimming cost V 3 bases and J 4 bases, with 15 bases left between them. CDR1 and CDR2 from the germline V gene are MNHEY and SMNVEV (reference sequence). CDR3 coding DNA: TGTGCCAGCAGTTTCCTTACCACAGGGTCCTATGGCTACACCTTC. This encodes CASSFLTTGSYGYTF.

The chain links TRBV14 to TRBJ2-7; D might be TRBD1 or TRBD2, each matching 5 bases. Looked up from germline, CDR1 is SGHDN and CDR2 is FVKESK. Trimming took off 0 bases at V and 2 bases at J, with 17 bases between the two ends. The CDR3 sequence is 17 residues long. The CDR3 nucleotides read TGTGCCAGCAGCCAAGAGGGCGAGGGGCCCGCCGCCTACGAGCAGTACTTC. As protein: CASSQEGEGPAAYEQYF.

The genes are TRBV6-5 and TRBJ2-4; D is possibly TRBD1 (6 bases). V lost 0 bases to trimming and J lost 9 bases, with 15 bases between them. CDR3 size: 15 residues. Germline-derived CDR1 and CDR2 are MNHEY and SVGAGI. The CDR3 is CASSYSSQGMTIQYF. In DNA form, the CDR3 reads TGTGCCAGCAGTTACTCGAGCCAGGGGATGACCATTCAGTACTTC.

J is TRBJ2-3 and V is TRBV24-1; 7 bases agree with TRBD1. Germline values: CDR1 KGHDR, CDR2 SFDVKD. The V segment lost 9 bases and the J segment 6 bases; nucleotides outside the gene matches: 8. The CDR3 loop spans 13 amino acids. The CDR3 DNA sequence: TGTGCCACCCGAGGGGGCGCGACGGATACGCAGTATTTT. Residues: CATRGGATDTQYF.

This chain uses TRBV6-5 with TRBJ2-3, with D perhaps matching TRBD2 (5 bases). The CDR3 loop spans 15 amino acids. The germline V gene encodes CDR1 MNHEY and CDR2 SVGAGI. Trimming shortened V by 2 bases and J by 7 bases, and 16 bases separated the two germline ends. The CDR3 DNA is TGTGCCAGCAGTTACGGCCTAGCCGGGCAAAATACGCAGTATTTT. This translates into CASSYGLAGQNTQYF.